A selection of T cell receptor beta chains follows, all from one sample in a study of T cell responses to AZD1222 COVID-19 vaccine. The protocol was immunoSEQ multiplex PCR, while the TCRdb copy is restricted to in-frame clones and leaves out a portion. The profile covers about 130,000 clones, with 70% to 90% appearing a single time and about a fifth taken by the ten largest. The sequencing here drew on peripheral blood, taken on day 0 of AZD1222 vaccination. Every receptor here comes from an adult in good health. Each CDR3 is given with its conserved first and last residue. The D gene is left open where the match is weak. Expanded clones get a size class; other rows say once, few or many, or leave the size out.

clone size,D gene,J gene,CDR3 length,V gene,CDR3 DNA,CDR3 protein
NA,TRBD2,TRBJ2-1,15,TRBV30,TGTGCCTGGAGGGTACAAGCGGGGGGATACAATGAGCAGTTCTTC,CAWRVQAGGYNEQFF
NA,NA,TRBJ2-1,14,TRBV5-1,TGCGCCAGCAGGGACGACCGCTCCTACAATGAGCAGTTCTTC,CASRDDRSYNEQFF
NA,NA,TRBJ2-5,13,TRBV9,TGTGCCAGCAGCGTAGCTATTCAAGAGACCCAGTACTTC,CASSVAIQETQYF
NA,NA,TRBJ1-1,15,TRBV7-2,TGTGCCAGCAGCTTAACGGGGGGCACAAACACTGAAGCTTTCTTT,CASSLTGGTNTEAFF
NA,TRBD2,TRBJ2-2,16,TRBV2,TGTGCCAGCACCCTTAGCGGGGGGGTGAACACCGGGGAGCTGTTTTTT,CASTLSGGVNTGELFF
many,TRBD2,TRBJ2-5,19,TRBV3-1/TRBV3-2,TGTGCCAGTACCGGTGGACTAGCGGAAATAAGAACGTACCAAGAGACCCAGTACTTC,CASTGGLAEIRTYQETQYF
NA,NA,TRBJ1-4,15,TRBV7-9,TGTGCCAGCAGCTTCTCGACAGTCGGTAATGAAAAACTGTTTTTT,CASSFSTVGNEKLFF
NA,TRBD1,TRBJ1-6,15,TRBV19,TGTGCCAGTAGTAATAACAGGGGAGGGGATTCACCCCTCCACTTT,CASSNNRGGDSPLHF
NA,TRBD2,TRBJ2-1,15,TRBV19,TGTGCCAGTAGGGTAGCGGGGGCCTCTTTCAATGAGCAGTTCTTC,CASRVAGASFNEQFF
NA,NA,TRBJ1-5,14,TRBV7-9,TGTGCCAGCAGCTTAGGGACAGAATATCAGCCCCAGCATTTT,CASSLGTEYQPQHF